The clone carrying this T cell receptor beta chain was detected many times. The CDR3 consists of 14 residues. V was clipped by 6 bases and J by 5 bases; unmatched bases: 3. This sample was included in a study of T cells in Graves' hyperthyroidism and ophthalmopathy. Amplification of TCR beta CDR3 regions was performed using RNA transcripts as template. During a first-round RT-PCR of the TCR CDR3, the HTBI primer set was used. TCRdb reprocessed the multiplex PCR reads with MiXCR, giving one entry per CDR3 protein. The sample comprises under 40,000 distinct CDR3 sequences, 40% to 65% of which are singletons, and about a sixth rests with the top ten.

Sequencing used blood. The chain combines TRBV12-3 or TRBV12-4 with TRBJ2-1; 11 positions agree with TRBD2. The TCR was taken from a man between 40 and 49 years old with Graves' ophthalmopathy. The DNA for the CDR3 is TGTGCCAGCAGGAATAGCGGGGGGGACAATGAGCAGTTCTTC. It is translated as CASRNSGGDNEQFF.